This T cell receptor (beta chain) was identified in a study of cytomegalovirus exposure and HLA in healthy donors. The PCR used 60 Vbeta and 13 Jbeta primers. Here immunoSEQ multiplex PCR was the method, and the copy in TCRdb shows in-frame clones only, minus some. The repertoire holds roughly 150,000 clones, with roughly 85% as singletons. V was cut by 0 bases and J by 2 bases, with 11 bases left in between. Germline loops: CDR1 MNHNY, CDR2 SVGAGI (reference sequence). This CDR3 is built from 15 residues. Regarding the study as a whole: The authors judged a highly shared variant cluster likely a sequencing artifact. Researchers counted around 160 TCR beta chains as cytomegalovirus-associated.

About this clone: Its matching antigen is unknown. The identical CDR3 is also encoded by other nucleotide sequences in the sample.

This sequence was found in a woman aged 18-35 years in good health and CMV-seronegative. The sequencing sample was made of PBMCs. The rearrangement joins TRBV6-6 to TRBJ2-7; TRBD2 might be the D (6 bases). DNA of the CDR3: TGTGCCAGCAGTTACTCCGCCGGGAGCACCTACGAGCAGTACTTC. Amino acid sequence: CASSYSAGSTYEQYF.